This TCR beta chain stems from a study of Ad26.COV2.S vaccination and SARS-CoV-2 variants. General study points: Researchers reported similar non-spike TCR breadth in vaccine and placebo recipients.

For this clone: Its antigen is not known.

Libraries were prepared by immunoSEQ multiplex PCR; TCRdb keeps only in-frame clonotypes and omits some of them. The sample includes about 400,000 clones, about 92% of them seen just once. This CDR3 has 15 amino acids. Germline V CDR1 and CDR2: LNHDA, SQIVND (reference sequence). Losses at the gene ends were 4 bases for V and 6 bases for J; bases not matched to a gene: 10. This sample's treatment: some 20 received Ad26.COV2.S at low or high dose, single or two shots; 5 received placebo; per-sample allocation not given. Sample collection was performed on day 63 after the first vaccine or placebo injection.

This chain joins TRBV19 and TRBJ2-7, with 9 bases that match TRBD1. The TCR was taken from a person between 18 and 65 years old who received the Ad26.COV2.S COVID-19 vaccine or a placebo. This sample comprised peripheral blood, obtained in a trial of Ad26.COV2.S vaccine versus placebo. Here the CDR3 reads CASSRLPGQGIEQYF. CDR3 bases: TGTGCCAGTAGTAGGTTGCCGGGACAGGGAATCGAGCAGTACTTC.